This T cell receptor (beta chain) derives from a study of blood T cell repertoires in COVID-19. Study at large: T cells, B-cell-depleted T cells, or PBMCs provided the cDNA or gDNA that served as material.

Clones were sequenced by immunoSEQ multiplex PCR, and TCRdb holds only the in-frame ones, with some missing. This table holds about 270,000 clones, around 93% found once. Ages ranged from roughly 18 to 100 years, with residence in 24 US areas. Participant reports of clinical history set cohort assignment. People in the exposed group encountered a COVID-19 case within 2 weeks before entering the study. Germline V gene data show CDR1 as SQVTM and CDR2 as ANQGSEA. This CDR3 spans 12 amino acids. The germline V and J ends were trimmed by 1 base and 10 bases, with 11 bases remaining between them. This receptor was obtained from a man aged 40-49 years who had been exposed to COVID-19. Source material: PBMCs or T cells enriched from blood (not recorded which). The chain has TRBV29-1 and TRBJ2-1; D gene unclear. CDR3 residues: CSVEVSEKEQFF. The CDR3 DNA is TGCAGCGTTGAAGTTTCGGAGAAAGAGCAGTTCTTC.